This TCR beta chain is from a study of glioma-infiltrating T cells after dendritic cell vaccination. The PCR used 60 V beta and 13 J beta primers. Some clones are missing from TCRdb's copy, which holds only in-frame ones; the method was immunoSEQ multiplex PCR. Of tens of thousands of clones listed, around 80% are singletons. About this clone itself: Its antigen is currently unknown.

None of the glioblastoma patients had an isocitrate dehydrogenase mutation. Findings of the study overall: Only a small number of patients had complete blood and tumor samples.

Germline V gene lookup returns CDR1 SGHKS and CDR2 YYEKEE (reference sequence). This CDR3 contains 12 residues. V lost 1 base, J lost 15 bases, and 4 bases stayed unmatched. The sample was blood, taken before dendritic cell vaccination. The sequence was collected from a human donor with glioblastoma. This rearrangement joins TRBV5-5 to TRBJ2-1, with 10 bases that match TRBD1. CDR3 residues: CASSLTGQGVFF. DNA for the CDR3: TGTGCCAGCAGCTTGACAGGACAGGGGGTGTTCTTC.